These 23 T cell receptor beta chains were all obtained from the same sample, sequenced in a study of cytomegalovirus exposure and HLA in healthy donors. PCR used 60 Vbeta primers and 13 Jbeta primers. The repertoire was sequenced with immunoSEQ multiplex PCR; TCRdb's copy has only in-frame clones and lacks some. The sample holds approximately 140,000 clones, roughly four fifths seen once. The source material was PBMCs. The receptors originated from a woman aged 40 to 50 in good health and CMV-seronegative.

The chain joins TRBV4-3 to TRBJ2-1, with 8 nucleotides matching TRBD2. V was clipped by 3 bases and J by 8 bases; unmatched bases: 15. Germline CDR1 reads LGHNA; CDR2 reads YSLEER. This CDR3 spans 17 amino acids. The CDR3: CASSQVRHGGAPDEQFF. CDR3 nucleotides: TGCGCCAGCAGCCAGGTACGGCACGGGGGGGCCCCGGATGAGCAGTTCTTC.

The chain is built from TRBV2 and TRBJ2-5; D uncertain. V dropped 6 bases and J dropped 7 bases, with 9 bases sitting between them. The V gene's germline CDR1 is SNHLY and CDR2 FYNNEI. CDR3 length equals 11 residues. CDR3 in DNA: TGTGCCAGCAGAACGGAGTCGACCCAGTACTTC. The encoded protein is CASRTESTQYF.

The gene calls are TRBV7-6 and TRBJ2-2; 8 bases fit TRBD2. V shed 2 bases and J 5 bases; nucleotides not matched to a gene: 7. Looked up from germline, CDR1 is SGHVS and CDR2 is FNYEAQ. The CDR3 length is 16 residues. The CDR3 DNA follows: TGTGCCAGCAGCTTAAACCGGGGGGGCCATACCGGGGAGCTGTTTTTT. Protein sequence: CASSLNRGGHTGELFF.

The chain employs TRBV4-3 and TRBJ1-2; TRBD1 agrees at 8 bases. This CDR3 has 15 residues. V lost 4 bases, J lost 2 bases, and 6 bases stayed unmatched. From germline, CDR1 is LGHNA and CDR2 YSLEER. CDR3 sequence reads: CASSPRQGKNYGYTF. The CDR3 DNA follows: TGCGCCAGCAGCCCCCGACAGGGGAAAAACTATGGCTACACCTTC.

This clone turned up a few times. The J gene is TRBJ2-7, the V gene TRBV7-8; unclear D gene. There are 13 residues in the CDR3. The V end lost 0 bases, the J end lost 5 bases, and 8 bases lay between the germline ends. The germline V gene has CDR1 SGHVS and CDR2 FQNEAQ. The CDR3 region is CASSLAVEDEQYF. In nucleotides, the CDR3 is TGTGCCAGCAGCTTAGCGGTAGAGGACGAGCAGTACTTC.

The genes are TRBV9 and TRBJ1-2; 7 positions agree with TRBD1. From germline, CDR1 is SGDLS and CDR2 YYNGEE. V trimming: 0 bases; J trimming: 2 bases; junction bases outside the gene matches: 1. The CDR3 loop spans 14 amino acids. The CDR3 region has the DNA TGTGCCAGCAGCGTAGGGGACAGAAACTATGGCTACACCTTC. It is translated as CASSVGDRNYGYTF.

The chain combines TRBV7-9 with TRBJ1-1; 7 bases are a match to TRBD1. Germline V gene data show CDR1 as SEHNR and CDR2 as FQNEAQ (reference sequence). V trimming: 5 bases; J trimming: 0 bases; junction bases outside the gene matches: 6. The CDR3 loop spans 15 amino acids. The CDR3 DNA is TGTGCCAGCAGCCCACAGGGGCCCATGAACACTGAAGCTTTCTTT. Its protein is CASSPQGPMNTEAFF.

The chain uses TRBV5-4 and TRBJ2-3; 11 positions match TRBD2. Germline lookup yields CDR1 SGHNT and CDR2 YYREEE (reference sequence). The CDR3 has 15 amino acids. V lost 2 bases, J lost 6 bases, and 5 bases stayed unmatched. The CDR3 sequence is CASSFTSGGGDTQYF. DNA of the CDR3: TGTGCCAGCAGCTTCACTAGCGGGGGCGGGGATACGCAGTATTTT.

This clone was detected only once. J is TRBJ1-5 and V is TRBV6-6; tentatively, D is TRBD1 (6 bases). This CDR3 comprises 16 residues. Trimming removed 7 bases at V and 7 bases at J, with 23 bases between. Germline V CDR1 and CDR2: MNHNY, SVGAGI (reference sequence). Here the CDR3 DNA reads TGTGCCAGCACCTTGACGGGGGGGCCCGGGTTCCAGCCCCAGCATTTT. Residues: CASTLTGGPGFQPQHF.

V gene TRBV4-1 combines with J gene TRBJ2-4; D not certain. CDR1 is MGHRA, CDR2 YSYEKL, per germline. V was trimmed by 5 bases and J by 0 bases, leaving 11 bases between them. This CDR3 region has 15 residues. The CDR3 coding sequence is TGCGCCAGCAGCTTAATGGGCCTAGCCAAAAACATTCAGTACTTC. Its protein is CASSLMGLAKNIQYF.

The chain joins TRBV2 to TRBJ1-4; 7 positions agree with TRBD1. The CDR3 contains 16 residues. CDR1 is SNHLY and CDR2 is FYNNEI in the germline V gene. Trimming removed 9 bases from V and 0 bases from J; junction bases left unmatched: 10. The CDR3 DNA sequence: TGTGCCAGTGCTTTGGACAGGTCTGCAACTAATGAAAAACTGTTTTTT. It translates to CASALDRSATNEKLFF.

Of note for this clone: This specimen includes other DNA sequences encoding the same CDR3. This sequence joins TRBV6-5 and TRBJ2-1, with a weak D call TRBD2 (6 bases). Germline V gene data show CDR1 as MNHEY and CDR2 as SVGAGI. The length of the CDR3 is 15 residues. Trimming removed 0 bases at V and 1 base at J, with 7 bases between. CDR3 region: CASSYSGGSYNEQFF. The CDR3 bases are TGTGCCAGCAGTTACTCGGGGGGTTCCTACAATGAGCAGTTCTTC.

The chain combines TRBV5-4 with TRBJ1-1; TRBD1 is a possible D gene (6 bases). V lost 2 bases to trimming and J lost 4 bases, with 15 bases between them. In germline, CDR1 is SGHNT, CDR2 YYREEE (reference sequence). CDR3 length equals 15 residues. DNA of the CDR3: TGTGCCAGCAGCTTTGCTCGGGCAGGGGCCACTGAAGCTTTCTTT. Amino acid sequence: CASSFARAGATEAFF.

The CDR3 sequence: CAISDFFEGSDRSYGYTF. CDR3 DNA: TGTGCCATCAGTGATTTCTTTGAGGGAAGTGACAGGAGCTATGGCTACACCTTC. The V gene is TRBV10-3, the J gene TRBJ1-2; possible D gene TRBD1, 6 bases. Looked up from germline, CDR1 is ENHRY and CDR2 is SYGVKD. Between the trimmed V and J ends, which lost 3 bases and 4 bases, there was a span of 24 bases. The CDR3 has 18 residues.

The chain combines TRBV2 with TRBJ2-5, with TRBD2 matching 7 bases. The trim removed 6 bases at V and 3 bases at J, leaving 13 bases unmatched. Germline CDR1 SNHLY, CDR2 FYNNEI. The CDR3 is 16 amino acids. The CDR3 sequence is CASRLEAGPPKETQYF. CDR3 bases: TGTGCCAGCAGATTAGAAGCGGGACCCCCAAAAGAGACCCAGTACTTC.

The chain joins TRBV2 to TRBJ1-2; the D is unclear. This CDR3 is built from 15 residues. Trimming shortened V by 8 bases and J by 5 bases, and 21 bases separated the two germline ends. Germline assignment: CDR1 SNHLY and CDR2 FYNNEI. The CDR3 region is CASRQTQRALYGYTF. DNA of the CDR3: TGTGCCAGCCGTCAGACTCAGCGAGCGCTTTATGGCTACACCTTC.

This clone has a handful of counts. CDR3 in amino acids: CASSNLGGGAAGELFF. CDR3 DNA: TGCGCCAGCAGCAACCTAGGGGGGGGCGCGGCCGGGGAGCTGTTTTTT. The chain is built from TRBV4-3 and TRBJ2-2, with D perhaps matching TRBD2 (7 bases). The CDR3 spans 16 residues. V lost 5 bases and J 6 bases, leaving 19 bases between the germline ends. Germline-derived CDR1 and CDR2 are LGHNA and YSLEER.

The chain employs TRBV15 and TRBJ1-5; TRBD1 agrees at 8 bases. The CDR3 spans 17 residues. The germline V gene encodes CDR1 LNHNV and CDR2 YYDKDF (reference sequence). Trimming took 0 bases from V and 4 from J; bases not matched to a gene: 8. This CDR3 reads CATSRDWQGAGNQPQHF. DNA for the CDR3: TGTGCCACCAGCAGAGATTGGCAGGGGGCGGGAAATCAGCCCCAGCATTTT.

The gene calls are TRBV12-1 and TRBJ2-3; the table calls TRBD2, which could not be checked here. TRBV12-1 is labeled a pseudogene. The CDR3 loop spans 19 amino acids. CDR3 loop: CASSFGPLSPRGVKDTQYF. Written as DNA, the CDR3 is TGTGCCAGCAGCTTTGGACCATTATCCCCGCGGGGGGTGAAAGATACGCAGTATTTT.

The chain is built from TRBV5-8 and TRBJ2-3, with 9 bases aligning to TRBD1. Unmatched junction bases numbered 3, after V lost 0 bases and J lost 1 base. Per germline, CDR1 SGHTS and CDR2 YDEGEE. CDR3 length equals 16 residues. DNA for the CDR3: TGTGCCAGCAGCTTGGATTGGACAGGGGGCACAGATACGCAGTATTTT. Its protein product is CASSLDWTGGTDTQYF.

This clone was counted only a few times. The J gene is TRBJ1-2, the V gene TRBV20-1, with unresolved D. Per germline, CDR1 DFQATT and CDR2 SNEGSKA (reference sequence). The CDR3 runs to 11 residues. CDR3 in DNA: TGCAGGCCCGAGGCCGACTATGGCTACACCTTC. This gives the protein CRPEADYGYTF.

The CDR3 nucleotides are TGCGCCAGTAACCACTCCCAAGCAGTAACAGGACAGGAATTACAGCCCCAGCATTTT. Translating it yields CASNHSQAVTGQELQPQHF. This chain joins TRBV5-1 and TRBJ1-5; 7 nucleotides line up with TRBD1. V dropped 8 bases and J dropped 7; count of bases not matched to a gene: 27. Germline V lookup: CDR1 SGHRS, CDR2 YFSETQ. The CDR3 spans 19 residues.

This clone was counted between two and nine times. This CDR3 reads CAISRQGGTEAFF. The CDR3 nucleotides read TGTGCCATCAGCAGACAGGGCGGAACTGAAGCTTTCTTT. J is TRBJ1-1 and V is TRBV10-3, with 7 bases matching TRBD1. The germline V gene has CDR1 ENHRY and CDR2 SYGVKD. The CDR3 length is 13 residues. V trimming: 6 bases; J trimming: 5 bases; junction bases outside the gene matches: 6.